The clone carrying this T cell receptor (beta chain) appeared many times. Its antigen remains unidentified. This sample was taken from a study of T cells in Graves' hyperthyroidism and ophthalmopathy. The study, taken as a whole, reports: Using 13 V-J features, a model discriminated ophthalmopathy from stable hyperthyroidism. Among clonotypes expanded in thyroid above 0.001, most were also found in blood.

Patients aged 18 to 65 had newly diagnosed hyperthyroidism that had lasted under 2 months. Reasons for excluding patients were uncontrolled infection, other autoimmune disease, pregnancy or lactation. It was RNA transcripts that yielded the amplified TCR beta CDR3 regions. The TCR CDR3 was amplified in a first-round RT-PCR using the HTBI primer set. MiXCR, run by TCRdb on the multiplex PCR reads, gives a single entry per CDR3 protein. The top ten clones hold less than 10% of a sample with hundreds of thousands of distinct CDR3 sequences, roughly an eighth of them seen once. CDR1 is ENHRY, CDR2 SYGVKD, per germline. This CDR3 spans 15 amino acids. Trimming took 3 bases from V and 2 from J; bases not matched to a gene: 6.

Sequencing input: blood. This receptor was identified in a woman aged 18-29 years with Graves' hyperthyroidism. The rearrangement links TRBV10-3 to TRBJ2-7; 8 bases fit TRBD1. CDR3 DNA sequence: TGTGCCATCAGTGAAGGGGACAGGAAAGCCTACGAGCAGTACTTC. Translating it yields CAISEGDRKAYEQYF.